This entry describes one T cell receptor beta chain. Its antigen is currently unknown. The sample comes from a study of graft-versus-host responses after intestinal transplantation. Study information: Each patient got anti-thymocyte globulin induction, then tacrolimus and steroids for about 3 years.

V lost 6 bases and J lost 0, with 8 bases in between. This CDR3 has 13 residues. Germline values: CDR1 MNHEY, CDR2 SMNVEV (reference sequence). Study-wide results and caveats: Researchers found peak circulating GvH clone levels linked to early post-transplant HvG declines. Patients who carried graft-donor T cell macrochimerism also had high graft-versus-host to host-versus-graft clonal ratios in their allografts. Detection of GvH clones occurred in recipient marrow, and some had their first appearance in ileum or blood.

Assay: immunoSEQ multiplex PCR; the TCRdb copy retains only in-frame clones and omits some. The sample consists of about 93,000 clones, around 93% of them appearing once. V is TRBV27 and J is TRBJ1-1; TRBD1 is a possible D gene (6 bases). The sample consisted of unstimulated CD8+ T cells sorted from spleen or lymph node cells, taken before intestinal transplant. This TCR was recovered from a human donor who received an intestinal transplant. In DNA form, the CDR3 reads TGTGCCAGCAGGGACAGTATGAACACTGAAGCTTTCTTT. Its translation is CASRDSMNTEAFF.